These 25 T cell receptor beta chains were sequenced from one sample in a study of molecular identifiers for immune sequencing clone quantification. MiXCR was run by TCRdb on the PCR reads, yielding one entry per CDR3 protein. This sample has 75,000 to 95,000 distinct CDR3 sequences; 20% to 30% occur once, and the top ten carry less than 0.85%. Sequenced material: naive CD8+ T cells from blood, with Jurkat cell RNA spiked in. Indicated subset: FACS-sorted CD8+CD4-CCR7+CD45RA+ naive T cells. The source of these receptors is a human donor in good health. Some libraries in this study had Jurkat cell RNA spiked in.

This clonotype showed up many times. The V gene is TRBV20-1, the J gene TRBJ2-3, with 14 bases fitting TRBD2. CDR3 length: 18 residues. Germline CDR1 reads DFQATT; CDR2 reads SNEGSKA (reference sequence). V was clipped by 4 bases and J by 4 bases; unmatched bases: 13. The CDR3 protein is CSATPPGLAGVGPDTQYF. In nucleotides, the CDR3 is TGCAGTGCTACGCCGCCGGGACTAGCGGGAGTGGGGCCAGATACGCAGTATTTT.

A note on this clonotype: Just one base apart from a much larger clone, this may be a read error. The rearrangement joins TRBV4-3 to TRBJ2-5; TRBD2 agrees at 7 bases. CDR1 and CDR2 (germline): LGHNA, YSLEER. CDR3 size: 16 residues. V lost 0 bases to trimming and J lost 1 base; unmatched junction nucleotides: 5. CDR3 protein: CASSQDSAGAQETQYF. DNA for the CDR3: TGCGCCAGCAGCCAAGATTCCGCGGGAGCCCAAGAGACCCAGTACTTC.

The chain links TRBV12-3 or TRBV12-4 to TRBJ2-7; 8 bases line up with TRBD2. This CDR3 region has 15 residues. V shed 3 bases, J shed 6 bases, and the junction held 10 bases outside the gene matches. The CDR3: CASSFSAGGSGEQYF. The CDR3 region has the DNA TGTGCCAGCAGTTTTTCCGCGGGGGGTTCGGGCGAGCAGTACTTC.

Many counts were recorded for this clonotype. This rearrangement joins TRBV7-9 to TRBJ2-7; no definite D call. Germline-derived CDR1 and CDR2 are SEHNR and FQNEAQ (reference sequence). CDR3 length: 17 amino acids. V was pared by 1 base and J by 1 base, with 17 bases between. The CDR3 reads CASSLEEAAWDSYEQYF. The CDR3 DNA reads TGTGCCAGCAGCTTAGAGGAAGCAGCCTGGGATTCCTACGAGCAGTACTTC.

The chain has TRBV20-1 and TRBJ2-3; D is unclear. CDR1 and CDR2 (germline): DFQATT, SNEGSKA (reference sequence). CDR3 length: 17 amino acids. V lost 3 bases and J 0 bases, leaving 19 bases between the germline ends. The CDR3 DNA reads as TGCAGTGCTAGCCGGAATGGGCTGGAGACTAGCACAGATACGCAGTATTTT. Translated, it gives CSASRNGLETSTDTQYF.

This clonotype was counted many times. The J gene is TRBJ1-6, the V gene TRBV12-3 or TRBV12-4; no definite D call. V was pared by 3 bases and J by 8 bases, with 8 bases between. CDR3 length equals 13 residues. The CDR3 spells CASSFEGYSPLHF. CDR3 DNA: TGTGCCAGCAGTTTTGAGGGTTATTCACCCCTCCACTTT.

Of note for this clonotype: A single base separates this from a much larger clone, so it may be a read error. For the CDR3, the DNA is TGTGCCAGCTGTTACGGCTTGGGTCAGCCCCAGCATTTT. Its protein is CASCYGLGQPQHF. The chain uses TRBV6-5 and TRBJ1-5, with unresolved D. This CDR3 has 13 amino acids. CDR1 and CDR2 from the germline V gene are MNHEY and SVGAGI.

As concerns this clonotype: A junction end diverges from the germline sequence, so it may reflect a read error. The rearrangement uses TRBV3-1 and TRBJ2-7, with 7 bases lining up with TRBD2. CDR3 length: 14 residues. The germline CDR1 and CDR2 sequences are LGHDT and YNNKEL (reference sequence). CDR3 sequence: CASTPGGLSYVQYF. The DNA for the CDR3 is TGTGCCAGCACCCCGGGAGGACTCTCCTACGTGCAGTACTTC.

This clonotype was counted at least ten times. DNA of the CDR3: TGCGCCAGCAGCTTGGTGGCTAGCGGGGACCAAGAGACCCAGTACTTC. This sequence encodes CASSLVASGDQETQYF. V and J are TRBV5-1 and TRBJ2-5, with TRBD2 identical over 9 bases. This CDR3 has 16 amino acids. The J segment lost 0 bases and the V segment lost 0 bases, leaving 3 bases of the junction unmatched. Germline CDR1 reads SGHRS; CDR2 reads YFSETQ.

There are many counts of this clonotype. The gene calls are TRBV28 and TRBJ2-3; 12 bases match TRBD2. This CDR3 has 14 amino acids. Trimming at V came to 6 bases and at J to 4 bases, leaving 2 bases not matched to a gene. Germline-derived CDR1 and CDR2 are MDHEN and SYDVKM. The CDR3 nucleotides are TGTGCCAGCAGAAGGACTAGCGGGGCAGATACGCAGTATTTT. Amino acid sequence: CASRRTSGADTQYF.

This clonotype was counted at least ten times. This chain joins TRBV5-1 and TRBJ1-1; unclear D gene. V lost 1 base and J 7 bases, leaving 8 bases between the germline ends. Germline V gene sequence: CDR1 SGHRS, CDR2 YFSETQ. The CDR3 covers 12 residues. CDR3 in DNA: TGCGCCAGCAGCTTGAGACCCGGTGAAGCTTTCTTT. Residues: CASSLRPGEAFF.

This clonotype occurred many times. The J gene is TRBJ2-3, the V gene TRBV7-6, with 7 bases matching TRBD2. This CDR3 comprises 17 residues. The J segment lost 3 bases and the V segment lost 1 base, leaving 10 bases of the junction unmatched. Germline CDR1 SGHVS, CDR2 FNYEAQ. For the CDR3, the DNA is TGTGCCAGCAGCTTAGTTTATCCGGGAGGCGGAACAGATACGCAGTATTTT. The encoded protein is CASSLVYPGGGTDTQYF.

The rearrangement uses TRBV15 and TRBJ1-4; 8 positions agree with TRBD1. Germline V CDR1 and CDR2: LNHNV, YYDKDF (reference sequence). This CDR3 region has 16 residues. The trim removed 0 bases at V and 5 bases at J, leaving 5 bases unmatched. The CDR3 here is CATSREGQGGNEKLFF. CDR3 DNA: TGTGCCACCAGCAGAGAAGGACAGGGAGGCAATGAAAAACTGTTTTTT.

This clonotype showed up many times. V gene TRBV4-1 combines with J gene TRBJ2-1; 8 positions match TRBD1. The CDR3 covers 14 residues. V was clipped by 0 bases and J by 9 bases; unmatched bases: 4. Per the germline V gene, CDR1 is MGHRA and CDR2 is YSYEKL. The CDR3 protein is CASSQDGQGGEQFF. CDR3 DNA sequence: TGCGCCAGCAGCCAAGATGGACAGGGCGGTGAGCAGTTCTTC.

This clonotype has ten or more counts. The CDR3 nucleotides read TGTGCCAGCAGTCCATACAATCAGCCCCAGCATTTT. Translation: CASSPYNQPQHF. The chain combines TRBV7-9 with TRBJ1-5; D is undetermined. The V gene's germline CDR1 is SEHNR and CDR2 FQNEAQ (reference sequence). V shed 6 bases and J shed 3 bases, with 6 bases lying between them. The CDR3 contains 12 residues.

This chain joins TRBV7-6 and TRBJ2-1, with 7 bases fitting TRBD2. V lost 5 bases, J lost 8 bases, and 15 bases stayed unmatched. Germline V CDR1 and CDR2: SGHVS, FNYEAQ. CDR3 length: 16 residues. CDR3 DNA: TGTGCCAGCAGCGTAACTAGCGAAGTAATTCGGTATGAGCAGTTCTTC. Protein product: CASSVTSEVIRYEQFF.

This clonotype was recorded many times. The DNA for the CDR3 is TGCGCCAGCAGCTTTGATGGGGGAAGAGCTGAAGCTTTCTTT. Residues: CASSFDGGRAEAFF. V is TRBV5-1 and J is TRBJ1-1; weak D call: TRBD1 (5 bases). Trimming took off 2 bases at V and 6 bases at J, with 14 bases between the two ends. The CDR3 length is 14 residues. Germline V lookup: CDR1 SGHRS, CDR2 YFSETQ.

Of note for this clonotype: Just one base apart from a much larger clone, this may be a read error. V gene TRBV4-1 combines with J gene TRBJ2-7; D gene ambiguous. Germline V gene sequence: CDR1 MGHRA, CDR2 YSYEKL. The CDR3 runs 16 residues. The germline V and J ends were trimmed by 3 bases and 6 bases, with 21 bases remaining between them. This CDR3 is CASSHPRQGSACEQYF. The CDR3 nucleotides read TGCGCCAGCAGCCACCCAAGGCAAGGGTCTGCCTGCGAGCAGTACTTC.

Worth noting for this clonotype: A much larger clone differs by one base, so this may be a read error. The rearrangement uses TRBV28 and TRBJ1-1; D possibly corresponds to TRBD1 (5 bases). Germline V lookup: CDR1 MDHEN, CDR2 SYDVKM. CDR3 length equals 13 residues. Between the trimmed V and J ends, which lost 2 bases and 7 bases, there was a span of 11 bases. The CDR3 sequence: CASSLQGDGEAFF. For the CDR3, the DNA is TGTGCCAGCAGTTTACAGGGAGATGGTGAAGCTTTCTTT.

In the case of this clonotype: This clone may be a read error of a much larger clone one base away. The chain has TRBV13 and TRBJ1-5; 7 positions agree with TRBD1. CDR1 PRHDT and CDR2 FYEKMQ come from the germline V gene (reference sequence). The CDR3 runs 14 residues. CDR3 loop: CVSSFTGANQPQHF. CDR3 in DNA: TGTGTCAGCAGCTTCACAGGGGCCAATCAGCCCCAGCATTTT.

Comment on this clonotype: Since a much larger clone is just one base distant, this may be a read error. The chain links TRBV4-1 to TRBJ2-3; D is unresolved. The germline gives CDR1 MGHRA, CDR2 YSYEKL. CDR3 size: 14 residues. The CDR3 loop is CASRPDAGTDTQCF. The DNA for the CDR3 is TGCGCCAGCAGACCGGACGCCGGCACAGATACGCAGTGTTTT.

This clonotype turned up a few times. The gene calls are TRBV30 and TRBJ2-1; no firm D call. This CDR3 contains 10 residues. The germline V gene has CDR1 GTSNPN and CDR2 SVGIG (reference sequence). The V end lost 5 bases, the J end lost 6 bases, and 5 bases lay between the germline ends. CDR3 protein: CAWQLNEQFF. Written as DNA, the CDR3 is TGTGCCTGGCAGCTCAATGAGCAGTTCTTC. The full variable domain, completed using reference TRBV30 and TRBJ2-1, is SQTIHQWPATLVQPVGSPLSLECTVEGTSNPNLYWYRQAAGRGLQLLFYSVGIGQISSEVPQNLSASRPQDRQFILSSKKLLLSDSGFYLCAWQLNEQFFGPGTRLTVL.

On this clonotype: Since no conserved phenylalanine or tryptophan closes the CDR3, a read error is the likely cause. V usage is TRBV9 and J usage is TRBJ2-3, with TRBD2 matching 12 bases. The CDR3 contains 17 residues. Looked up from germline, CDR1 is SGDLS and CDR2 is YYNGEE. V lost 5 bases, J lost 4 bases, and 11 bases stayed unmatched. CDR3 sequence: CASRRTSGVRSSDTQYV. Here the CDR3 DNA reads TGTGCCAGCAGGCGGACTAGCGGGGTGAGAAGCTCAGATACGCAGTATGTT.

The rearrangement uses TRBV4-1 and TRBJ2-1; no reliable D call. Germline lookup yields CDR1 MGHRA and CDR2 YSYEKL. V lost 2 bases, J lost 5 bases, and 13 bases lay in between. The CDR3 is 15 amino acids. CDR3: CASSQHARCDNEQFF. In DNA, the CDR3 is TGCGCCAGCAGCCAACATGCGCGGTGTGACAATGAGCAGTTCTTC.

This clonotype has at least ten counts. The CDR3 protein is CASSLVGGQAEEQYF. The CDR3 bases are TGCGCCAGCAGCTTGGTGGGGGGGCAAGCGGAGGAGCAGTACTTC. This chain connects TRBV5-1 to TRBJ2-7, with D possibly matching TRBD2 (7 bases). The V gene's germline CDR1 is SGHRS and CDR2 YFSETQ. The CDR3 is made up of 15 amino acids. Trimming removed 0 bases from V and 7 bases from J, with 17 bases in between.